One and the same sample provided the 21 T cell receptor beta chains below, sequenced in a study of Graves' ophthalmopathy and Graves' hyperthyroidism. The authors amplified TCR beta CDR3 regions from RNA transcripts. After a first-round RT-PCR with HTBI primers, a second-round multiplex PCR was run. TCRdb analysed the multiplex PCR reads with MiXCR anew, one entry per CDR3 protein. The repertoire holds over a million distinct CDR3 sequences, around a third seen once, with roughly 10% in the top ten. The source material was peripheral blood or thyroid tissue (not recorded which). The source is an adult man with Graves' hyperthyroidism.

This clonotype was counted many times. The V call is TRBV29-1, the J call TRBJ1-2; the match to TRBD1 covers 10 bases. V lost 6 bases, J lost 3 bases, and 7 bases stayed unmatched. This CDR3 region has 14 residues. Per germline, CDR1 SQVTM and CDR2 ANQGSEA. CDR3 sequence: CSVLRDRGDYGYTF. CDR3 nucleotides: TGCAGCGTCCTCCGGGACAGGGGAGACTATGGCTACACCTTC. The full variable domain, with the rest looked up from reference TRBV29-1 and TRBJ1-2, is SAVISQKPSRDICQRGTSLTIQCQVDSQVTMMFWYRQQPGQSLTLIATANQGSEATYESGFVIDKFPISRPNLTFSTLTVSNMSPEDSSIYLCSVLRDRGDYGYTFGSGTRLTVV.

The chain joins TRBV7-6 to TRBJ2-5, with 8 bases matching TRBD1. The CDR3 has 12 residues. V shed 5 bases and J 9 bases; nucleotides not matched to a gene: 5. Germline lookup yields CDR1 SGHVS and CDR2 FNYEAQ. The CDR3 is CASSLRQGPQYF. CDR3 DNA: TGTGCCAGCAGCCTTCGACAGGGGCCCCAGTACTTC.

This clonotype was picked up a small number of times. J is TRBJ1-4 and V is TRBV5-4; D ambiguous. V shed 2 bases and J shed 0 bases, with 8 bases lying between them. This CDR3 region has 15 residues. The germline gives CDR1 SGHNT, CDR2 YYREEE (reference sequence). CDR3 DNA: TGTGCCAGCAGCTTATCGGCTGCAACTAATGAAAAACTGTTTTTT. Amino acid sequence: CASSLSAATNEKLFF.

The V and J genes are TRBV20-1 and TRBJ1-2, with TRBD1 matching over 7 bases. CDR1 is DFQATT and CDR2 is SNEGSKA in the germline V gene (reference sequence). The CDR3 is made up of 15 amino acids. V shed 3 bases, J shed 6 bases, and the junction held 13 bases outside the gene matches. The CDR3 spells CSARNRGQGENGYTF. The CDR3 DNA is TGCAGTGCTAGGAACAGGGGCCAGGGGGAAAATGGCTACACCTTC.

This clonotype was detected ten times or more. The rearrangement joins TRBV10-2 to TRBJ1-5; D might be TRBD1 (6 bases). The CDR3 loop spans 14 amino acids. The germline CDR1 and CDR2 sequences are WSHSY and SAAADI. The V and J ends lost 6 bases and 4 bases respectively, with 13 bases between them. CDR3 coding DNA: TGCGCCAGCAGGGACAGCGGTTTTAATCAGCCCCAGCATTTT. Translated, it gives CASRDSGFNQPQHF.

This clonotype showed up many times. In nucleotides, the CDR3 is TGTGCCAGCAGTTACGGGACAGCCGGGCAGCCCCAGCATTTT. Protein product: CASSYGTAGQPQHF. The chain carries TRBV12-3 or TRBV12-4 and TRBJ1-5; 7 nucleotides agree with TRBD1. The CDR3 consists of 14 residues. Trimming at V came to 4 bases and at J to 7 bases, leaving 7 bases not matched to a gene.

This clonotype was counted only a few times. V gene TRBV27 combines with J gene TRBJ1-1; a weak D match, TRBD1 (6 bases). V lost 8 bases, J lost 8 bases, and 12 bases lay in between. Germline CDR1 is MNHEY and CDR2 is SMNVEV (reference sequence). The CDR3 runs 11 residues. In nucleotides, the CDR3 is TGTGCCAGCGCAAACAGGGCGGAAGCTTTCTTT. It yields the protein CASANRAEAFF.

Ten or more counts support this clonotype. V gene TRBV12-3 or TRBV12-4 combines with J gene TRBJ1-2, with D unclear. The CDR3 consists of 12 residues. Trimming took off 6 bases at V and 9 bases at J, with 14 bases between the two ends. The CDR3 DNA sequence: TGTGCCAGCAGCCGGACCGCCTTAAGCTACACCTTC. Its protein product is CASSRTALSYTF.

This clonotype has only a few counts. The chain links TRBV25-1 to TRBJ1-4; the match to TRBD1 covers 7 bases. The CDR3 length is 16 residues. Unmatched junction bases numbered 4, after V lost 3 bases and J lost 0 bases. Per germline, CDR1 MGHDK and CDR2 SYGVNS. CDR3 nucleotide sequence: TGTGCCAGCAGTGACCCCGGGACAGCAACTAATGAAAAACTGTTTTTT. Protein product: CASSDPGTATNEKLFF.

This chain joins TRBV7-9 and TRBJ2-7; tentative D call: TRBD1 (6 bases). Germline CDR1 reads SEHNR; CDR2 reads FQNEAQ (reference sequence). The CDR3 totals 14 residues. Trimming stripped 5 bases from V and 2 bases from J, with 13 bases between. CDR3 bases: TGTGCCAGCAGCACCTGGGACAACCCCTACGAGCAGTACTTC. Translating it yields CASSTWDNPYEQYF.

In the case of this clonotype: A much larger clone lies a single base off, so this may be a read error. CDR3 region: CASSLEGGAGYMDTEAFF. As DNA, the CDR3 is TGTGCCAGCAGCTTGGAAGGGGGGGCCGGGTACATGGACACTGAAGCTTTCTTT. The rearrangement links TRBV5-6 to TRBJ1-1, with D possibly matching TRBD1 (6 bases). This CDR3 is built from 18 residues. Germline V gene lookup returns CDR1 SGHDT and CDR2 YYEEEE. V was clipped by 0 bases and J by 3 bases, with 21 bases between them.

The rearrangement uses TRBV13 and TRBJ1-1; TRBD1 matches 8 bases. CDR1 is PRHDT, CDR2 FYEKMQ, per germline (reference sequence). This CDR3 region has 15 residues. V was pared by 5 bases and J by 5 bases, with 10 bases of the junction left unmatched. The CDR3 DNA sequence: TGTGCCAGCAGCGACCCCGGGACAGGCGGGACTGAAGCTTTCTTT. It yields the protein CASSDPGTGGTEAFF.

The chain is built from TRBV10-3 and TRBJ2-7, with D possibly being TRBD1 (6 bases). The CDR3 is made up of 12 amino acids. V was cut by 8 bases and J by 5 bases, with 13 bases left in between. In germline, CDR1 is ENHRY, CDR2 SYGVKD. The CDR3, as DNA: TGTGCCATCTCCAGGGGCATGGACGAGCAGTACTTC. This gives the protein CAISRGMDEQYF.

The chain uses TRBV3-2 and TRBJ1-4. TRBV3-2 is flagged as a pseudogene. This CDR3 has 15 residues. The CDR3 loop is CASSRLDRRIEKLFF. For the CDR3, the DNA is TGTGCCAGCAGCCGTCTGGATAGGAGGATTGAAAAACTGTTTTTT.

The rearrangement joins TRBV20-1 to TRBJ1-2, with D tentatively TRBD1 (6 bases). The CDR3 covers 14 residues. Germline V gene data show CDR1 as DFQATT and CDR2 as SNEGSKA (reference sequence). V was pared by 8 bases and J by 3 bases, with 19 bases between. The CDR3 protein is CSRKTGGADYGYTF. DNA for the CDR3: TGCAGTCGCAAAACCGGGGGCGCTGACTATGGCTACACCTTC.

There are many counts of this clonotype. The chain recombines TRBV19 with TRBJ1-4; 8 nucleotides match TRBD1. This CDR3 region has 16 residues. Per the germline V gene, CDR1 is LNHDA and CDR2 is SQIVND (reference sequence). Germline trimming cut 8 bases from V and 2 bases from J; bases unmatched to any gene: 10. CDR3 bases: TGTGCCAGTCGGACAGGGCAACTTTCCACTAATGAAAAACTGTTTTTT. Amino acid sequence: CASRTGQLSTNEKLFF.

This clonotype was recorded many times. The chain uses TRBV6-5 and TRBJ1-6, with D maybe TRBD1 (6 bases). CDR1 is MNHEY, CDR2 SVGAGI, per germline. The CDR3 has 14 amino acids. The V gene lost 5 bases and the J gene lost 10 bases, with 15 bases spanning the gap. DNA of the CDR3: TGTGCCAGCAGTCCAAGACCGGGACAATCACCCCTCCACTTT. Translating gives CASSPRPGQSPLHF.

The chain employs TRBV25-1 and TRBJ1-3; tentatively, D is TRBD1 (5 bases). Germline V gene data show CDR1 as MGHDK and CDR2 as SYGVNS. CDR3 size: 14 residues. The CDR3 region is CARNGPGAGNTIYF. The CDR3 coding sequence is TGTGCTAGGAACGGGCCGGGGGCTGGAAACACCATATATTTT.

CDR3: CASSSRRSGNTIYF. In DNA form, the CDR3 reads TGTGCCAGCAGCTCCCGGAGGTCTGGAAACACCATATATTTT. The chain uses TRBV7-8 and TRBJ1-3; D unclear. V lost 4 bases and J 1 base, leaving 8 bases between the germline ends. In germline, CDR1 is SGHVS, CDR2 FQNEAQ. The CDR3 is 14 amino acids.

This sequence joins TRBV13 and TRBJ1-4; the D is unclear. The CDR3 consists of 12 residues. Germline-derived CDR1 and CDR2 are PRHDT and FYEKMQ (reference sequence). The germline V and J ends were trimmed by 2 bases and 8 bases, with 6 bases remaining between them. In nucleotides, the CDR3 is TGTGCCAGCAGCTTATATCAGGAAAAACTGTTTTTT. Its protein product is CASSLYQEKLFF.

This clonotype was picked up many times. The rearrangement links TRBV5-1 to TRBJ2-7; 8 bases agree with TRBD1. CDR1 is SGHRS and CDR2 is YFSETQ in the germline V gene. CDR3 size: 14 residues. After removal of 5 bases from V and 2 bases from J, the junction contained 6 bases not matched to a gene. The CDR3 bases are TGCGCCAGCAGGCGCGGACAGGGTCCCTACGAGCAGTACTTC. Residues: CASRRGQGPYEQYF.